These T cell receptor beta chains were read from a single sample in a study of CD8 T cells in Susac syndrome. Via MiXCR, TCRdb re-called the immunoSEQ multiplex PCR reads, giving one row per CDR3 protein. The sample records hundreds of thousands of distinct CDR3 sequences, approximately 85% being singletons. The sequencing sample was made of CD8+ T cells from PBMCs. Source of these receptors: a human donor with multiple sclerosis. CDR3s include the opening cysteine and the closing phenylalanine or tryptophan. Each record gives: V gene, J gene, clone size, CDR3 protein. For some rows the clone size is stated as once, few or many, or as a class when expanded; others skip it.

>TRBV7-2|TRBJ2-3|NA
CASSPPLAPTTDTQYF
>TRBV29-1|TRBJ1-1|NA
CSVAEGVLTINTEAFF
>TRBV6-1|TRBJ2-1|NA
CASLPTGATGEIRDEQFF
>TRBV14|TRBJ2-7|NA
CASSQAQWAGLYEQYF
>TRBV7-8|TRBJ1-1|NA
CASSPGWGNTEAFF
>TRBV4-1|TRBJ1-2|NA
CASSHYTGAGYGYTF
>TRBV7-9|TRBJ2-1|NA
CASSRTMRSYNEQFF
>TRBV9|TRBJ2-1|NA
CASSVGSAGGPGEQFF
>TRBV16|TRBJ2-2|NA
CASSQSGPTGELFF
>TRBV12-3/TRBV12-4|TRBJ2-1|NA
CASSSQMGGNEQFF
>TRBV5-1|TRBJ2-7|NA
CASSWAIRGSSYEQYF
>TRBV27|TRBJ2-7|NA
CASSFSVAGASYEQYF
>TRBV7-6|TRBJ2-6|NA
CAAGQYDSGANVLTF
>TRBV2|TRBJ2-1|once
CASSVPPGGGAGNEQFF
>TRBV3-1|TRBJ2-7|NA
CASSQVGGVYEQYF
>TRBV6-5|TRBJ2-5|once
CASSYSWGSSQETQYF
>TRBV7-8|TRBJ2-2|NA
CASPTDGEGNTGELFF
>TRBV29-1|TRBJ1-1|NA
CSVEETGGVAEAFF
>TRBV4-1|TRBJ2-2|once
CASKGGPNTGELFF
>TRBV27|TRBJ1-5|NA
CASSWGRHYQPQHF
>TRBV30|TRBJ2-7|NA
CAWREGYEQYF
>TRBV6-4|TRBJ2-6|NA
CASGTGGSGANVPTF
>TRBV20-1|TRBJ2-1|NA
CSARDILAAVDEQFF
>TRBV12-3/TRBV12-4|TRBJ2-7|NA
CASSETSNEQYF
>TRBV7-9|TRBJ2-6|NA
CASSTTRDRGLVGADVLTF
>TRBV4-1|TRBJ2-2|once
CASSRVGGAGELFF
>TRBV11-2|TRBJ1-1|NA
CASSFWAKETIFTEAFF
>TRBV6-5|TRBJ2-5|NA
CASSYSASGSMETQYF
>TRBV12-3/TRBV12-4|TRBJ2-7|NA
CASSLVFSAGATSYEQYF